Presented here are 16 T cell receptor beta chains from one specimen sequenced in a study of T cell clonotyping in hematopoietic cell transplantation (dated by TCRdb to the early 2020s). Interpreted using the paper, the time point label stands for: recipient sample about 28 days before transplant, after cytoreduction. The protocol used for the library was the immunoSEQ multiplex PCR assay. TCRdb carries this immuneACCESS record with in-frame sequences only. Its versions omit some clonotypes, under half of them owing to an unresolved V gene in the studies checked, with the rest unexplained. Across this sample there are about 47,000 clones, with roughly 80% seen only once. The top ten constitute 5.3% of the sample. Specimen: peripheral blood mononuclear cells, collected before stem cell transplant. The receptor source for this set is a man in his sixties with myelodysplastic syndrome. Some clones in this sample may be carry-over from other donors' samples.

The chain uses TRBV7-2 and TRBJ1-4, with TRBD1 matching over 9 bases. The ends lost 4 bases at V and 6 bases at J; junction bases unmatched: 6. CDR3 size: 15 residues. Germline loops: CDR1 SGHTA, CDR2 FQGNSA. This CDR3 is CASSSGTGFDEKLFF. CDR3 nucleotide sequence: TGTGCCAGCAGCTCGGGGACAGGGTTTGATGAAAAACTGTTTTTT.

This rearrangement joins TRBV10-3 to TRBJ2-7; D call uncertain. CDR3 length: 14 amino acids. Germline-derived CDR1 and CDR2 are ENHRY and SYGVKD. The ends were cut back, 2 bases at V and 0 bases at J, with 8 bases in the middle. CDR3 residues: CAISEVPSSYEQYF. DNA for the CDR3: TGTGCCATCAGTGAGGTTCCCAGCTCCTACGAGCAGTACTTC.

CDR3 sequence: CAISEGAKSNYGYTF. The DNA for the CDR3 is TGTGCCATCAGTGAGGGGGCGAAATCTAACTATGGCTACACCTTC. V and J are TRBV10-3 and TRBJ1-2; D might be TRBD1 (5 bases). The CDR3 loop spans 15 amino acids. V shed 2 bases and J shed 0 bases, with 10 bases lying between them. The V gene's germline CDR1 is ENHRY and CDR2 SYGVKD.

The chain joins TRBV12-5 to TRBJ2-1; 14 nucleotides line up with TRBD2. From germline, CDR1 is LGHNT and CDR2 FRNRAP. The CDR3 runs 16 residues. The junction had 7 bases not matched to a gene; V was cut back by 6 bases and J by 6 bases. The CDR3 coding sequence is TGTGCTAGTGGCCGGGGACTAGCGGGGGCCTCCAATGAGCAGTTCTTC. Translation gives CASGRGLAGASNEQFF.

The chain couples TRBV4-2 to TRBJ1-4, with D unresolved. The germline V and J ends were trimmed by 1 base and 11 bases, with 14 bases remaining between them. This CDR3 region has 14 residues. Germline V lookup: CDR1 LGHNA, CDR2 YNFKEQ. The CDR3 protein is CASSQVAEGAKLFF. CDR3 DNA: TGTGCCAGCAGCCAAGTTGCGGAGGGTGCGAAACTGTTTTTT.

This clone has a single count. The genes are TRBV9 and TRBJ2-7; 7 bases are a match to TRBD1. Germline CDR1 SGDLS, CDR2 YYNGEE. Trimming took 0 bases from V and 3 from J; bases not matched to a gene: 6. The CDR3 is 15 residues long. The CDR3 DNA reads TGTGCCAGCAGCGTAGGCCAGGGGGAGATCTACGAGCAGTACTTC. The encoded protein is CASSVGQGEIYEQYF.

The chain couples TRBV5-4 to TRBJ2-1, with D possibly being TRBD1 (5 bases). Trimming pared 0 bases from V and 8 bases from J, leaving 21 bases between. CDR3 length equals 17 residues. From germline, CDR1 is SGHNT and CDR2 YYREEE (reference sequence). CDR3 in DNA: TGTGCCAGCAGCTTGGGTCGGGCAAGGGGCGCTCAGGATGAGCAGTTCTTC. It encodes CASSLGRARGAQDEQFF.

The rearrangement joins TRBV28 to TRBJ1-3; D is unclear. V lost 10 bases, J lost 0 bases, and 16 bases lay in between. The CDR3 is 15 residues long. Germline values: CDR1 MDHEN, CDR2 SYDVKM. DNA of the CDR3: TGTGCCACTATGACCGGGGTGAGCTCTGGAAACACCATATATTTT. Its protein product is CATMTGVSSGNTIYF.

The chain recombines TRBV7-2 with TRBJ2-2; D remains ambiguous. Trimming left V 6 bases short and J 5 bases short, with 7 bases between. Germline values: CDR1 SGHTA, CDR2 FQGNSA. The CDR3 has 12 amino acids. CDR3 DNA: TGTGCCAGCAGGGAGAGGACCGGGGAGCTGTTTTTT. It translates to CASRERTGELFF.

The rearrangement joins TRBV4-3 to TRBJ1-2; the D is unclear. CDR1 is LGHNA and CDR2 is YSLEER in the germline V gene. The CDR3 is 15 amino acids. V was pared by 1 base and J by 4 bases, with 13 bases between. CDR3 region: CASSQGVGHGYGYTF. DNA for the CDR3: TGCGCCAGCAGCCAAGGCGTAGGGCACGGCTATGGCTACACCTTC.

The CDR3 DNA reads as TGTGCCAGCAGCACGAGGACAGGGGCTTCTAATTCACCCCTCCACTTT. As protein: CASSTRTGASNSPLHF. The chain joins TRBV11-2 to TRBJ1-6; 9 positions match TRBD1. CDR1 and CDR2 from the germline V gene are SGHAT and FQNNGV. The J segment lost 6 bases and the V segment lost 5 bases, leaving 8 bases of the junction unmatched. This CDR3 region has 16 residues.

The chain is built from TRBV7-2 and TRBJ2-1; 10 nucleotides line up with TRBD1. The CDR3 length is 17 residues. J was trimmed by 8 bases and V by 5 bases; bases with no gene match: 15. Germline CDR1 SGHTA, CDR2 FQGNSA. DNA for the CDR3: TGTGCCAGCAGCCCCCGAATAAGGACAGGGGGACTAGATGAGCAGTTCTTC. It translates to CASSPRIRTGGLDEQFF. The full variable domain, rest sourced from reference TRBV7-2 and TRBJ2-1, is GAGVSQSPSNKVTEKGKDVELRCDPISGHTALYWYRQSLGQGLEFLIYFQGNSAPDKSGLPSDRFSAERTGGSVSTLTIQRTQQEDSAVYLCASSPRIRTGGLDEQFFGPGTRLTVL.

This clone was observed a handful of times. This chain uses TRBV7-9 with TRBJ2-7; TRBD2 is a possible D gene (6 bases). The CDR3 is 16 amino acids. Deletions cut 2 bases from V and 0 bases from J, with 14 bases between. CDR1 SEHNR and CDR2 FQNEAQ come from the germline V gene (reference sequence). The CDR3 spells CASSLFGGSSSYEQYF. The CDR3 DNA reads as TGTGCCAGCAGCTTATTTGGAGGGTCGAGCTCCTACGAGCAGTACTTC. Variable domain in full (rest from reference TRBV7-9 and TRBJ2-7): DTGVSQNPRHKITKRGQNVTFRCDPISEHNRLYWYRQTLGQGPEFLTYFQNEAQLEKSRLLSDRFSAERPKGSFSTLEIQRTEQGDSAMYLCASSLFGGSSSYEQYFGPGTRLTVT.

V gene TRBV19 combines with J gene TRBJ2-3; tentative D call: TRBD1 (6 bases). Trimming shortened V by 6 bases and J by 0 bases, and 10 bases separated the two germline ends. The CDR3 is 14 residues long. Germline CDR1 LNHDA, CDR2 SQIVND (reference sequence). The CDR3 loop reads CASRPTGSTDTQYF. In DNA form, the CDR3 reads TGTGCCAGTAGGCCTACAGGGAGCACAGATACGCAGTATTTT.

The J gene is TRBJ2-5, the V gene TRBV20-1; 8 bases align to TRBD2. Germline lookup yields CDR1 DFQATT and CDR2 SNEGSKA (reference sequence). The trim removed 5 bases at V and 7 bases at J, leaving 3 bases unmatched. The CDR3 loop spans 11 amino acids. CDR3 DNA sequence: TGCAGTGCTGACGGGGGGGGGACCCAGTACTTC. It yields the protein CSADGGGTQYF.

The rearrangement uses TRBV28 and TRBJ1-2, with 9 bases aligning to TRBD1. J lost 4 bases, V lost 8 bases, and 11 bases had no gene match. This CDR3 has 15 amino acids. The germline gives CDR1 MDHEN, CDR2 SYDVKM. CDR3 coding DNA: TGTGCCAGCGGAGGGACAGGGTCGGCGAGCTATGGCTACACCTTC. Amino acids: CASGGTGSASYGYTF.